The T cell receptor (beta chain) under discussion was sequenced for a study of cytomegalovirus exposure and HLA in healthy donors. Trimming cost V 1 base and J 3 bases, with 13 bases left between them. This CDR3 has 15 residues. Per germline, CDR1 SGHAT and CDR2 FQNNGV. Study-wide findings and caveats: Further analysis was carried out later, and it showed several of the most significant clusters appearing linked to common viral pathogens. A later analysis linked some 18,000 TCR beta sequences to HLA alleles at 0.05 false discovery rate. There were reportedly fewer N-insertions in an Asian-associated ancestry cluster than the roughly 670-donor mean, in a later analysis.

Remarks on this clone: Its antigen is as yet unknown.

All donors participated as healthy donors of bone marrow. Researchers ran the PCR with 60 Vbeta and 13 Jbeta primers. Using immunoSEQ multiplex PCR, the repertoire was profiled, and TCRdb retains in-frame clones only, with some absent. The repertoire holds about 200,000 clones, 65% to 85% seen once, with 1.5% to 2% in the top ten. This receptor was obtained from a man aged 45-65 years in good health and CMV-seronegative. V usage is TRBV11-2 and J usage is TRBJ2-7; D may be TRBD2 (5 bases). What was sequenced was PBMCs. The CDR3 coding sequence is TGTGCCAGCAGCTTAGCGGGGAACCGGGTCTACGAGCAGTACTTC. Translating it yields CASSLAGNRVYEQYF.